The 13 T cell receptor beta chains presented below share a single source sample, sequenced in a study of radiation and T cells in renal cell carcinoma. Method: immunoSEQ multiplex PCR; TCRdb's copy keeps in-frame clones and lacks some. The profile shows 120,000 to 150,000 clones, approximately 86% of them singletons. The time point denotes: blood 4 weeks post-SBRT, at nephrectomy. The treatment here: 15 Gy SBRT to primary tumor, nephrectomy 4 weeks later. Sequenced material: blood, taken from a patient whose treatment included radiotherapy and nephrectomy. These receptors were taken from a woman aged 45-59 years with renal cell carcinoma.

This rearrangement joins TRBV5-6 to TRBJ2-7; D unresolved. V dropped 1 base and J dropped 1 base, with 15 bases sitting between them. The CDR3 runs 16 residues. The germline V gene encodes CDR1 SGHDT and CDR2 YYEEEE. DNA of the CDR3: TGTGCCAGCAGCTTGTGGTCCCGGGTGGGGTCCTACGAGCAGTACTTC. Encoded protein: CASSLWSRVGSYEQYF.

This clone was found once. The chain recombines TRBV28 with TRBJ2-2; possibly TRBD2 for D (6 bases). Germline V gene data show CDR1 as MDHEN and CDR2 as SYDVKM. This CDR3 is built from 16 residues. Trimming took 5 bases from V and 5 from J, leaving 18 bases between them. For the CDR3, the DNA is TGTGCCAGCAGTCCCGGCGGGCTAGGGAGGACCGGGGAGCTGTTTTTT. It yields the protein CASSPGGLGRTGELFF.

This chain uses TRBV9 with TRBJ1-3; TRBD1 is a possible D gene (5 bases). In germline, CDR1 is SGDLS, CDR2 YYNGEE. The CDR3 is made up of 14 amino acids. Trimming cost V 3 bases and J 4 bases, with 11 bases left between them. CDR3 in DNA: TGTGCCAGCAGCGCCGGGACGCGCGGAAACACCATATATTTT. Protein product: CASSAGTRGNTIYF. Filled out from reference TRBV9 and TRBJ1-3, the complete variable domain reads DSGVTQTPKHLITATGQRVTLRCSPRSGDLSVYWYQQSLDQGLQFLIQYYNGEERAKGNILERFSAQQFPDLHSELNLSSLELGDSALYFCASSAGTRGNTIYFGEGSWLTVV.

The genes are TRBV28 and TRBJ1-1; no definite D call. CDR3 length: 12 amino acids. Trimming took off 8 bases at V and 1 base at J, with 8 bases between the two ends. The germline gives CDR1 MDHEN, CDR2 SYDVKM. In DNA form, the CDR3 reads TGTGCCAGCGACACACCGAACACTGAAGCTTTCTTT. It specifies CASDTPNTEAFF.

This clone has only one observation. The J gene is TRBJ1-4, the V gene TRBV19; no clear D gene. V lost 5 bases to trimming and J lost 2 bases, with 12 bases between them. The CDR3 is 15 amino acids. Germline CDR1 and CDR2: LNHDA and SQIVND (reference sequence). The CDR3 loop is CASSSARLTNEKLFF. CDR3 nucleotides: TGTGCCAGTAGTTCCGCCAGGCTGACTAATGAAAAACTGTTTTTT.

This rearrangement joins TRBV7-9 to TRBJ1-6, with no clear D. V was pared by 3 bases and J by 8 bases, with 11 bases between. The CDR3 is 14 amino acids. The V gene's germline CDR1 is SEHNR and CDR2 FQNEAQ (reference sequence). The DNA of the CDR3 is TGTGCCAGCAGCTTTTCTACAGATCATTCACCCCTCCACTTT. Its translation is CASSFSTDHSPLHF.

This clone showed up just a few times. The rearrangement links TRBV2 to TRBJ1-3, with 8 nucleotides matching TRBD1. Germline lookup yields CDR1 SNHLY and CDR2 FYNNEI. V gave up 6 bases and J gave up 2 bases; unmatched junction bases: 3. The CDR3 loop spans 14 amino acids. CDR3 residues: CASRGQVTGNTIYF. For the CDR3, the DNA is TGTGCCAGCAGGGGACAGGTAACTGGAAACACCATATATTTT. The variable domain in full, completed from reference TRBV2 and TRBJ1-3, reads EPEVTQTPSHQVTQMGQEVILRCVPISNHLYFYWYRQILGQKVEFLVSFYNNEISEKSEIFDDQFSVERPDGSNFTLKIRSTKLEDSAMYFCASRGQVTGNTIYFGEGSWLTVV.

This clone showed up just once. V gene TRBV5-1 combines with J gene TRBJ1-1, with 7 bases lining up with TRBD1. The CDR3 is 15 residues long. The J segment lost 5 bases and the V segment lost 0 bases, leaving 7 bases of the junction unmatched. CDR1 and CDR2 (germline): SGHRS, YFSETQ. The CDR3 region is CASSLASVTGTEAFF. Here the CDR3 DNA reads TGCGCCAGCAGCTTGGCCAGCGTGACAGGGACTGAAGCTTTCTTT. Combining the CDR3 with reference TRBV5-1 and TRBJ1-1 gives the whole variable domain KAGVTQTPRYLIKTRGQQVTLSCSPISGHRSVSWYQQTPGQGLQFLFEYFSETQRNKGNFPGRFSGRQFSNSRSEMNVSTLELGDSALYLCASSLASVTGTEAFFGQGTRLTVV.

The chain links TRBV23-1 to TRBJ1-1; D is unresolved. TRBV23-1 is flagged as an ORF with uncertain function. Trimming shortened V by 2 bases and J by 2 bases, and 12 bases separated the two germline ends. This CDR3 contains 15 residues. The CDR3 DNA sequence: TGCGCCAGCAGTCAAACGGTGGAACCAAACACTGAAGCTTTCTTT. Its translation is CASSQTVEPNTEAFF.

The DNA for the CDR3 is TGTGCCAGCAGCTTCTTCCGGGACAAGTGGACTCTTGGGGCCAACGTCCTGACTTTC. This translates into CASSFFRDKWTLGANVLTF. The V call is TRBV11-2, the J call TRBJ2-6; D is possibly TRBD1 (6 bases). The CDR3 runs to 19 residues. CDR1 is SGHAT, CDR2 FQNNGV, per germline. V was clipped by 3 bases and J by 3 bases, with 21 bases between them. The variable domain in full, with the rest retrieved from reference TRBV11-2 and TRBJ2-6, is EAGVAQSPRYKIIEKRQSVAFWCNPISGHATLYWYQQILGQGPKLLIQFQNNGVVDDSQLPKDRFSAERLKGVDSTLKIQPAKLEDSAVYLCASSFFRDKWTLGANVLTFGAGSRLTVL.

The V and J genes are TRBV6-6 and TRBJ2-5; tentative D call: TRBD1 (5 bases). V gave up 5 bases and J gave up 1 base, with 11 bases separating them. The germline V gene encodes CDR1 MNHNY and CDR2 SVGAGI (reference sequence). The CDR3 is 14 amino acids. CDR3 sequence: CASSLLDSQETQYF. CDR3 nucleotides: TGTGCCAGCAGTCTACTCGACAGCCAAGAGACCCAGTACTTC.

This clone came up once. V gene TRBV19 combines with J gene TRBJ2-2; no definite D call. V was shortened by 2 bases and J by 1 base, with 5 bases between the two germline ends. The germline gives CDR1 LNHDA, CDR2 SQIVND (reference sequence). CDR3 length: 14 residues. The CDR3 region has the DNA TGTGCCAGTAGTATATCTAGGAACACCGGGGAGCTGTTTTTT. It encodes CASSISRNTGELFF.

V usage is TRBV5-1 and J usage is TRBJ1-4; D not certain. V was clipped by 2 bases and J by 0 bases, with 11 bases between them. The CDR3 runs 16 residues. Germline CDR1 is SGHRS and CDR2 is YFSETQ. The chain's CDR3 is CASSFSTAATNEKLFF. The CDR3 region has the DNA TGCGCCAGCAGCTTTTCTACAGCGGCAACTAATGAAAAACTGTTTTTT.